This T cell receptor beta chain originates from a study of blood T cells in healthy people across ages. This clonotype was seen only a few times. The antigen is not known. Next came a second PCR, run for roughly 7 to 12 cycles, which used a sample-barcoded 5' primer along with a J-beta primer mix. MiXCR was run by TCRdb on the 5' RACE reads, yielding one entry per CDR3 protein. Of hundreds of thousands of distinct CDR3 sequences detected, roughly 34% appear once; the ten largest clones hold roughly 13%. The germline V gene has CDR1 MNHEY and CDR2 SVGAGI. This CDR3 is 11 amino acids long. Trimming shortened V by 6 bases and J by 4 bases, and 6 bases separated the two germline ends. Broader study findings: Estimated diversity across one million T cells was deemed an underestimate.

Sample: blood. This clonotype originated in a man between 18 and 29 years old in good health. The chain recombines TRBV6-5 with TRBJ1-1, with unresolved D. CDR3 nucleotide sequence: TGTGCCAGCAGCAGAGCCACTGAAGCTTTCTTT. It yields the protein CASSRATEAFF.